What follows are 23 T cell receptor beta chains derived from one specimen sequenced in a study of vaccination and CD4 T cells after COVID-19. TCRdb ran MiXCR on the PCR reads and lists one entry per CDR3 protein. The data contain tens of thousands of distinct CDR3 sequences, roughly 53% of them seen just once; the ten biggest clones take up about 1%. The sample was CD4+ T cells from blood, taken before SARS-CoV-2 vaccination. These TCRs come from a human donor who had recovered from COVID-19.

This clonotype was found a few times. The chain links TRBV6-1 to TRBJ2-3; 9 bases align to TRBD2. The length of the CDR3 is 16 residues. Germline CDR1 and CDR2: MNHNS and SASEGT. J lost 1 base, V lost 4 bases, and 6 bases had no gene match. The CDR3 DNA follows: TGTGCCAGCAGTGCTATTAGCGGGAGCCGCACAGATACGCAGTATTTT. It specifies CASSAISGSRTDTQYF.

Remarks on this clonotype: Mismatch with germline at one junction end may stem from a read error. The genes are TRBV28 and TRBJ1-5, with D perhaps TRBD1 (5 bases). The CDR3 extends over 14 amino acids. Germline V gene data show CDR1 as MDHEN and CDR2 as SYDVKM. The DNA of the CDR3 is TGTGCCAGCAGTTTCCGAACAGGCAAGCAGCCCCAGCATTTT. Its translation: CASSFRTGKQPQHF.

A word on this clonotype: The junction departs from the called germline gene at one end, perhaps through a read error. The CDR3 DNA reads TGTGCCAGCAGTCGGACGGGTTCCTACGAGCAGCACTTC. It is translated as CASSRTGSYEQHF. The chain combines TRBV6-1 with TRBJ2-7; D is ambiguous. CDR1 is MNHNS and CDR2 is SASEGT in the germline V gene. The CDR3 is 13 amino acids.

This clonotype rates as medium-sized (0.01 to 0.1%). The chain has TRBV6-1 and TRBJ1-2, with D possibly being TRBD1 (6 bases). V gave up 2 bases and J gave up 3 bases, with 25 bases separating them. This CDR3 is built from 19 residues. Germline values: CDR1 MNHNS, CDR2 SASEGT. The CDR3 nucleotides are TGTGCCAGCAGTGAAAGGCCGTCGAGCGGGGGCGGAGGTCACTATGGCTACACCTTC. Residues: CASSERPSSGGGGHYGYTF.

CDR3 in amino acids: CASSPFLDTQYF. For the CDR3, the DNA is TGTGCCAGCAGCCCCTTTTTGGATACGCAGTATTTT. The rearrangement links TRBV14 to TRBJ2-3; no firm D call. V shed 4 bases and J shed 6 bases, with 8 bases lying between them. The CDR3 covers 12 residues. Germline V gene lookup returns CDR1 SGHDN and CDR2 FVKESK.

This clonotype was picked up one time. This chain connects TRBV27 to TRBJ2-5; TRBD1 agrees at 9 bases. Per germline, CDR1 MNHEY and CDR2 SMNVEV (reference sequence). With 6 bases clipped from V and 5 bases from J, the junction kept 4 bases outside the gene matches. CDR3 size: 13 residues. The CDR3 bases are TGTGCCAGCAGGCGGACAGGGGCCGAGACCCAGTACTTC. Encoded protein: CASRRTGAETQYF.

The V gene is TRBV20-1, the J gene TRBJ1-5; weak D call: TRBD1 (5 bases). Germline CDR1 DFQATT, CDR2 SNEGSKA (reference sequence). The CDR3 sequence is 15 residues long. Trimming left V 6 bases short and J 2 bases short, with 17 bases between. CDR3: CSATGRGVGNQPQHF. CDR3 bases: TGCAGTGCCACAGGACGAGGGGTCGGCAATCAGCCCCAGCATTTT.

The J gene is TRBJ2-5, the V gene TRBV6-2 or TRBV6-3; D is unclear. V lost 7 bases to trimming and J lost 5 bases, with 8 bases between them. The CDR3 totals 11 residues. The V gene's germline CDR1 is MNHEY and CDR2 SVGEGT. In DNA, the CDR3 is TGTGCCAGCACAAACACGGAGACCCAGTACTTC. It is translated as CASTNTETQYF.

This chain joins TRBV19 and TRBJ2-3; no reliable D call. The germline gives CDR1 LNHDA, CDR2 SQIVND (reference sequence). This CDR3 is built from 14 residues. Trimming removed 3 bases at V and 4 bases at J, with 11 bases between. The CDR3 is CASSILWSADTQYF. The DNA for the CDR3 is TGTGCCAGTAGTATTTTGTGGTCGGCAGATACGCAGTATTTT.

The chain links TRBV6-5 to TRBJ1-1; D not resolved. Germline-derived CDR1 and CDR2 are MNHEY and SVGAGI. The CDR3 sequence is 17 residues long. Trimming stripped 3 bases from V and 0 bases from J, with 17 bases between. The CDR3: CASSYSVGLIVNTEAFF. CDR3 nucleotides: TGTGCCAGCAGTTATTCCGTGGGGTTGATTGTGAACACTGAAGCTTTCTTT.

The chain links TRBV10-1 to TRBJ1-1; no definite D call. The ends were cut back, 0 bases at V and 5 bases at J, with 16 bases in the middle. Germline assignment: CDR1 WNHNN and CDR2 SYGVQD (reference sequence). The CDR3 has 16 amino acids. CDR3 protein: CASSESVSPGRTEAFF. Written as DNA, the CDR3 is TGCGCCAGCAGTGAGTCCGTCAGCCCCGGGAGGACTGAAGCTTTCTTT.

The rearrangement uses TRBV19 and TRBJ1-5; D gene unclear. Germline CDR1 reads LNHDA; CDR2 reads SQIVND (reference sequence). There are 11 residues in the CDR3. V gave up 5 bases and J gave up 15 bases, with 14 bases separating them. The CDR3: CASSATLKTHF. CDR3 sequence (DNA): TGTGCCAGTAGTGCGACCCTTAAAACGCATTTT. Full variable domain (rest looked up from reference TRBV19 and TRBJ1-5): DGGITQSPKYLFRKEGQNVTLSCEQNLNHDAMYWYRQDPGQGLRLIYYSQIVNDFQKGDIAEGYSVSREKKESFPLTVTSAQKNPTAFYLCASSATLKTHFGDGTRLSIL.

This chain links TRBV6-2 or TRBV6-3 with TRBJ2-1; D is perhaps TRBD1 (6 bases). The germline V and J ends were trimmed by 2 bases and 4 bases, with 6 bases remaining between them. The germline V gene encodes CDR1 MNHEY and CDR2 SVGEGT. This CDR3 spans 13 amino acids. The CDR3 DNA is TGTGCCAGCAGTTACAGGGGGTACAATGAGCAGTTCTTC. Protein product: CASSYRGYNEQFF.

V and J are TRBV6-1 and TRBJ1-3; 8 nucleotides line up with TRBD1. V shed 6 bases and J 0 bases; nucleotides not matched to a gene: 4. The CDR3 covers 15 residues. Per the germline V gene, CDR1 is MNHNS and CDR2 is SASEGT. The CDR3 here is CASRTGANSGNTIYF. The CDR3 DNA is TGTGCCAGCAGGACAGGGGCTAACTCTGGAAACACCATATATTTT.

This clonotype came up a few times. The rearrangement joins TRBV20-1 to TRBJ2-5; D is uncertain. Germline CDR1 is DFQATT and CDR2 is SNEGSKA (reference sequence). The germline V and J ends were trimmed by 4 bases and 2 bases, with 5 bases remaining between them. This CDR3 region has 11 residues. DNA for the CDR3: TGCAGTGCTAAGGGACAAGAGACCCAGTACTTC. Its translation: CSAKGQETQYF.

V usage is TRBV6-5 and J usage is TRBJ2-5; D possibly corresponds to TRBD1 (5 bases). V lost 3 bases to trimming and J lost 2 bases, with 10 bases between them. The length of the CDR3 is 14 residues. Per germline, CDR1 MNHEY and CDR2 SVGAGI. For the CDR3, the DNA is TGTGCCAGCAGTTATCACACAGGTCAAGAGACCCAGTACTTC. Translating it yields CASSYHTGQETQYF.

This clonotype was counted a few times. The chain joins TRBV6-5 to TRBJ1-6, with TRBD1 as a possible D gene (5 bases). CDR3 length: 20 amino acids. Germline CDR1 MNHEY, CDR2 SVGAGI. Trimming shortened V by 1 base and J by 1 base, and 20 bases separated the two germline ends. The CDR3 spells CASSYYPNRGVESYNSPLHF. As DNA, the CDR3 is TGTGCCAGCAGTTACTACCCAAATAGGGGAGTGGAGTCCTATAATTCACCCCTCCACTTT.

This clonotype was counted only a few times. The CDR3 loop reads CASTWDRGNTEAFF. DNA for the CDR3: TGTGCCAGCACTTGGGACAGGGGGAACACTGAAGCTTTCTTT. The chain joins TRBV10-3 to TRBJ1-1, with 10 bases aligning to TRBD1. The CDR3 spans 14 residues. V lost 10 bases and J lost 1; bases outside the gene matches: 6. Germline values: CDR1 ENHRY, CDR2 SYGVKD.

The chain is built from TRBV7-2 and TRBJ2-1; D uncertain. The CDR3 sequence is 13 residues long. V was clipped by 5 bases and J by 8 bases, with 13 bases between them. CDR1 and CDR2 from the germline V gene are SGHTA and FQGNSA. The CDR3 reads CASSNIPVYEQFF. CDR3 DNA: TGTGCCAGCAGCAATATCCCGGTTTATGAGCAGTTCTTC.

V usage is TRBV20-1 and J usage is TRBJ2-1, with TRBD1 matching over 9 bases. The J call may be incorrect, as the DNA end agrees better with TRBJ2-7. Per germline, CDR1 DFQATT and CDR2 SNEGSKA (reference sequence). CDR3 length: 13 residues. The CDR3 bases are TGCAGTGCTAGTCAGACAGGGGGCTACGAGCAGTACTTC. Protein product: CSASQTGGYEQYF.

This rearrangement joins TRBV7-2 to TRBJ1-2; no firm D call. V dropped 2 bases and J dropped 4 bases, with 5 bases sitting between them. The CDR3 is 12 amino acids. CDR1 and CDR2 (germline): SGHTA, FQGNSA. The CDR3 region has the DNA TGTGCCAGCAGCTTAAGCAGCTATGGCTACACCTTC. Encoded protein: CASSLSSYGYTF.

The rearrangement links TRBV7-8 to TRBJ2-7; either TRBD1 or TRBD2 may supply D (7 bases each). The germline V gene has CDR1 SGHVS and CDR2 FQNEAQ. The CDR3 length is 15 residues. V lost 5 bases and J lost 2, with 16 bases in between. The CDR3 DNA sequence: TGTGCCAGCAGCGTAGACAGGGACTACCCCTACGAGCAGTACTTC. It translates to CASSVDRDYPYEQYF.

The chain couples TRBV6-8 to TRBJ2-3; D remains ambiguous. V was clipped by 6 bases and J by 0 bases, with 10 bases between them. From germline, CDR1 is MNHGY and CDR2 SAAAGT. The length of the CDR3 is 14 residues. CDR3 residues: CASSQAPSTDTQYF. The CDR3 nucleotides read TGTGCCAGCAGCCAGGCCCCTAGCACAGATACGCAGTATTTT.